Listed here are 27 T cell receptor beta chains from one sample, sequenced in a study of cytomegalovirus exposure and HLA in healthy donors. PCR used 60 Vbeta primers and 13 Jbeta primers. Repertoires were generated with immunoSEQ multiplex PCR, while TCRdb's copy carries only in-frame clones and drops some. The table records 250,000 to 350,000 clones, 80% to 90% of them present only once. The sequenced material came from PBMCs. These receptors were collected from a man aged 35 to 55 in good health and CMV-seropositive.

CDR3 in amino acids: CASSLRQGTNEKLFF. The CDR3 coding sequence is TGTGCCAGCAGCTTGAGACAGGGGACTAATGAAAAACTGTTTTTT. The chain couples TRBV7-9 to TRBJ1-4; 8 bases line up with TRBD1. Looked up from germline, CDR1 is SEHNR and CDR2 is FQNEAQ (reference sequence). The CDR3 consists of 15 residues. V lost 3 bases and J lost 2; bases outside the gene matches: 2.

This clone occurred once. J is TRBJ1-1 and V is TRBV27; 9 bases line up with TRBD1. V dropped 6 bases and J dropped 1; count of bases not matched to a gene: 3. The CDR3 has 14 residues. Germline V gives CDR1 MNHEY, CDR2 SMNVEV (reference sequence). This CDR3 reads CASREQGANTEAFF. The CDR3 nucleotides read TGTGCCAGCAGGGAACAGGGGGCGAACACTGAAGCTTTCTTT.

This chain connects TRBV6-5 to TRBJ2-1; 10 positions match TRBD2. This CDR3 comprises 15 residues. Losses at the gene ends were 6 bases for V and 8 bases for J; bases not matched to a gene: 10. CDR1 and CDR2 (germline): MNHEY, SVGAGI. CDR3 region: CASSPGTSVSHEQFF. Written as DNA, the CDR3 is TGTGCCAGCAGCCCGGGGACTAGCGTTTCCCATGAGCAGTTCTTC.

This chain links TRBV5-6 with TRBJ1-5; 9 nucleotides align to TRBD1. This CDR3 has 15 amino acids. The germline V gene encodes CDR1 SGHDT and CDR2 YYEEEE. The junction had 7 bases not matched to a gene; V was cut back by 4 bases and J by 5 bases. The CDR3 DNA sequence: TGTGCCAGCAGCCGGGGACAGGGCGGTGATCAGCCCCAGCATTTT. Translation: CASSRGQGGDQPQHF.

V and J are TRBV19 and TRBJ2-4, with D hard to call. CDR1 and CDR2 (germline): LNHDA, SQIVND (reference sequence). Trimming removed 4 bases from V and 0 bases from J, with 10 bases in between. The CDR3 runs 15 residues. The CDR3 sequence is CASSRAVQAKNIQYF. CDR3 bases: TGTGCCAGTAGTAGGGCAGTACAAGCCAAAAACATTCAGTACTTC. Based on the CDR3 plus reference TRBV19 and TRBJ2-4, the full variable domain is DGGITQSPKYLFRKEGQNVTLSCEQNLNHDAMYWYRQDPGQGLRLIYYSQIVNDFQKGDIAEGYSVSREKKESFPLTVTSAQKNPTAFYLCASSRAVQAKNIQYFGAGTRLSVL.

V usage is TRBV19 and J usage is TRBJ2-7, with 8 nucleotides matching TRBD2. The CDR3 covers 13 residues. Germline CDR1 reads LNHDA; CDR2 reads SQIVND (reference sequence). V was clipped by 7 bases and J by 3 bases; unmatched bases: 5. The CDR3 spells CASKSGSNYEQYF. The CDR3 DNA reads as TGTGCCAGTAAAAGCGGGAGTAACTACGAGCAGTACTTC.

The chain has TRBV7-8 and TRBJ2-4; tentative D call: TRBD2 (6 bases). The CDR3 consists of 14 residues. V shed 4 bases and J shed 3 bases, with 10 bases lying between them. CDR1 and CDR2 (germline): SGHVS, FQNEAQ. This CDR3 is CASSSAAGKNIQYF. The DNA for the CDR3 is TGTGCCAGCAGCTCGGCAGCGGGCAAAAACATTCAGTACTTC.

This chain uses TRBV2 with TRBJ1-1, with 7 nucleotides matching TRBD1. The CDR3 has 15 amino acids. The germline V gene has CDR1 SNHLY and CDR2 FYNNEI. V lost 7 bases, J lost 5 bases, and 13 bases stayed unmatched. CDR3: CASTREGALVTEAFF. The CDR3, as DNA: TGTGCCAGCACCCGGGAGGGGGCGCTTGTAACTGAAGCTTTCTTT.

J is TRBJ2-7 and V is TRBV7-3, with 7 bases lining up with TRBD2. CDR1 and CDR2 (germline): SGHTA, FQGTGA. The CDR3 totals 16 residues. V was clipped by 0 bases and J by 2 bases; unmatched bases: 7. CDR3 loop: CASSLTLAGTTYEQYF. CDR3 sequence (DNA): TGTGCCAGCAGCTTAACGTTAGCGGGCACTACCTACGAGCAGTACTTC.

The chain is built from TRBV4-1 and TRBJ2-5; D might be TRBD2 (6 bases). V gave up 0 bases and J gave up 5 bases, with 13 bases separating them. CDR3 length: 15 amino acids. Looked up from germline, CDR1 is MGHRA and CDR2 is YSYEKL. In DNA, the CDR3 is TGCGCCAGCAGCCAAGATCAAGGAGGGTGGGAGACCCAGTACTTC. This gives the protein CASSQDQGGWETQYF.

Concerning this clone: Other DNA sequences in this specimen translate into the identical CDR3. The chain uses TRBV7-2 and TRBJ1-1; 7 bases align to TRBD1. The V gene's germline CDR1 is SGHTA and CDR2 FQGNSA. The length of the CDR3 is 14 residues. Trimming at V came to 4 bases and at J to 0 bases, leaving 2 bases not matched to a gene. CDR3 loop: CASSSGQMNTEAFF. The CDR3 coding sequence is TGTGCCAGCAGCTCGGGACAGATGAACACTGAAGCTTTCTTT.

The rearrangement links TRBV5-1 to TRBJ2-2, with D maybe TRBD1 (6 bases). V was trimmed by 3 bases and J by 2 bases, leaving 17 bases between them. This CDR3 is built from 17 residues. Germline values: CDR1 SGHRS, CDR2 YFSETQ. CDR3 coding DNA: TGCGCCAGCAGCTCGAGAGGGGACACTTCTAACACCGGGGAGCTGTTTTTT. This encodes CASSSRGDTSNTGELFF.

The chain combines TRBV9 with TRBJ2-5; TRBD2 matches at 7 bases. Germline values: CDR1 SGDLS, CDR2 YYNGEE. The CDR3 is made up of 16 amino acids. With V trimmed by 3 bases and J by 2 bases, 10 bases remained unmatched. CDR3 loop: CASSAPRGDYQETQYF. CDR3 sequence (DNA): TGTGCCAGCAGCGCACCCCGTGGGGACTATCAAGAGACCCAGTACTTC.

Worth noting for this clone: A read error may produce the germline difference seen at one junction end. The chain combines TRBV7-9 with TRBJ2-5; 11 nucleotides align to TRBD2. In germline, CDR1 is SEHNR, CDR2 FQNEAQ (reference sequence). The CDR3 has 16 amino acids. The CDR3 DNA sequence: TGTTCCAGCAGCTTAAGACTAGCGGGATTTCAAGAGACCCAGTACTTC. Amino acid sequence: CSSSLRLAGFQETQYF.

This clone appeared a few times. V usage is TRBV29-1 and J usage is TRBJ1-5; 10 nucleotides align to TRBD1. This CDR3 comprises 13 residues. V dropped 7 bases and J dropped 7; count of bases not matched to a gene: 7. In germline, CDR1 is SQVTM, CDR2 ANQGSEA. The CDR3 DNA is TGCAGCGCCACGACAGGGGGCCGCCAGCCCCAGCATTTT. Its translation is CSATTGGRQPQHF.

The chain is built from TRBV29-1 and TRBJ2-7, with 8 bases identical to TRBD2. This CDR3 contains 13 residues. With V trimmed by 7 bases and J by 0 bases, 5 bases remained unmatched. Germline values: CDR1 SQVTM, CDR2 ANQGSEA. CDR3 region: CSGSGSDSYEQYF. The CDR3 nucleotides read TGCAGCGGCAGCGGGAGCGACTCCTACGAGCAGTACTTC.

The genes are TRBV7-9 and TRBJ2-7; no definite D call. The CDR3 extends over 15 amino acids. The germline V and J ends were trimmed by 5 bases and 1 base, with 15 bases remaining between them. Germline lookup yields CDR1 SEHNR and CDR2 FQNEAQ (reference sequence). The CDR3 bases are TGTGCCAGCAGCGCCCAACGTCAAACTTCCTACGAGCAGTACTTC. It encodes CASSAQRQTSYEQYF.

The chain has TRBV5-1 and TRBJ2-6; D perhaps matches TRBD2 (5 bases). Looked up from germline, CDR1 is SGHRS and CDR2 is YFSETQ. Trimming removed 4 bases from V and 2 bases from J, with 16 bases in between. CDR3 length: 17 residues. CDR3: CASSLGEPLTGANVLTF. CDR3 in DNA: TGCGCCAGCAGCCTCGGGGAACCGCTAACTGGGGCCAACGTCCTGACTTTC.

This clone was seen a few times. The rearrangement links TRBV28 to TRBJ2-6; D possibly corresponds to TRBD1 (5 bases). The CDR3 is 15 residues long. Trimming removed 6 bases at V and 3 bases at J, with 12 bases between. Germline V lookup: CDR1 MDHEN, CDR2 SYDVKM. The CDR3 is CASSSGFDGANVLTF. The CDR3 nucleotides read TGTGCCAGCAGCTCAGGGTTCGATGGGGCCAACGTCCTGACTTTC.

CDR3 DNA sequence: TGTGCCAGCAGTGAAGAAGCGGGAGGGCCGACCGGGGAGCTGTTTTTT. Protein product: CASSEEAGGPTGELFF. V and J are TRBV6-4 and TRBJ2-2; 10 bases agree with TRBD2. The V segment lost 3 bases and the J segment 5 bases; nucleotides outside the gene matches: 6. CDR1 and CDR2 from the germline V gene are MRHNA and SNTAGT. The CDR3 totals 16 residues.

V is TRBV7-9 and J is TRBJ2-1; a weak D match, TRBD1 (6 bases). The germline CDR1 and CDR2 sequences are SEHNR and FQNEAQ (reference sequence). The CDR3 consists of 16 residues. V lost 1 base and J lost 7, with 17 bases in between. In DNA, the CDR3 is TGTGCCAGCAGCTTAGGACTAAACTCAGGGGAGAATGAGCAGTTCTTC. It yields the protein CASSLGLNSGENEQFF.

The chain uses TRBV18 and TRBJ2-5, with D unresolved. Trimming removed 4 bases from V and 1 base from J, with 7 bases in between. The CDR3 is made up of 13 amino acids. Germline V gene data show CDR1 as KGHSH and CDR2 as LQKENI. In DNA form, the CDR3 reads TGTGCCAGCTCACTCGGGTTCCAAGAGACCCAGTACTTC. Its protein is CASSLGFQETQYF. The whole variable domain, filled in from reference TRBV18 and TRBJ2-5, reads NAGVMQNPRHLVRRRGQEARLRCSPMKGHSHVYWYRQLPEEGLKFMVYLQKENIIDESGMPKERFSAEFPKEGPSILRIQQVVRGDSAAYFCASSLGFQETQYFGPGTRLLVL.

This clone was seen more than once but under ten times. V gene TRBV5-1 combines with J gene TRBJ2-7; TRBD2 might be the D (5 bases). This CDR3 region has 15 residues. The V gene's germline CDR1 is SGHRS and CDR2 YFSETQ. V lost 0 bases to trimming and J lost 2 bases, with 12 bases between them. The CDR3 region is CASSLEEGVTYEQYF. The CDR3 nucleotides read TGCGCCAGCAGCTTGGAAGAGGGTGTTACCTACGAGCAGTACTTC.

For the CDR3, the DNA is TGCGCCAGCAGCCCTGGGACAGCTGAAGATCAGCCCCAGCATTTT. Translated, it gives CASSPGTAEDQPQHF. The chain recombines TRBV5-1 with TRBJ1-5; 7 bases are a match to TRBD1. With 4 bases clipped from V and 5 bases from J, the junction kept 9 bases outside the gene matches. CDR3 length: 15 residues. The germline V gene encodes CDR1 SGHRS and CDR2 YFSETQ.

The rearrangement joins TRBV5-3 to TRBJ1-2; tentative D call: TRBD1 (5 bases). TRBV5-3 is an ORF for which the function is uncertain. Trimming removed 0 bases at V and 7 bases at J, with 13 bases between. The CDR3 contains 14 residues. CDR3 region: CARSLEVQTAGYTF. CDR3 bases: TGTGCCAGAAGCTTGGAGGTGCAGACAGCTGGCTACACCTTC.

V usage is TRBV6-1 and J usage is TRBJ1-3; 9 bases align to TRBD1. The ends lost 3 bases at V and 2 bases at J; junction bases unmatched: 5. From germline, CDR1 is MNHNS and CDR2 SASEGT. The CDR3 loop spans 16 amino acids. CDR3 sequence: CASSEFGTGTGNTIYF. CDR3 DNA: TGTGCCAGCAGTGAGTTTGGGACAGGGACTGGAAACACCATATATTTT.

The rearrangement uses TRBV10-1 and TRBJ1-3; no definite D call. The CDR3 loop spans 14 amino acids. V was pared by 3 bases and J by 0 bases, with 6 bases between. Germline V gene lookup returns CDR1 WNHNN and CDR2 SYGVQD (reference sequence). This CDR3 is CASSDSSSGNTIYF. The DNA of the CDR3 is TGCGCCAGCAGTGATTCCAGCTCTGGAAACACCATATATTTT.